A selection of T cell receptor beta chains follows, all from one sample in a study of identical twins. Using its own MiXCR run on the 5' RACE reads, TCRdb lists one record per CDR3 protein. The table shows fewer than 650,000 distinct CDR3 sequences, with 7% to 7.5% occurring only once. The same specimen was also included in a second study, on yellow fever vaccine responses in identical twins.

The sequenced material came from PBMCs. The receptors were gathered from a woman aged 18-35 years in good health. Both conserved end residues are part of each CDR3. The order of the fields is J gene, clone size, D gene, V gene, CDR3 DNA, CDR3 protein. A D gene is named only where the DNA matches it firmly. For some rows the clone size is stated as once, few or many, or as a class when expanded; others skip it.

>TRBJ2-1|many|.|TRBV12-3/TRBV12-4
TGTGCCAGCAGTAGATTAGGCAATGAGCAGTTCTTC
CASSRLGNEQFF
>TRBJ2-1|many|.|TRBV5-1
TGCGCCAGCAGCTTAATAGATCAGAGGAATGAGCAGTTCTTC
CASSLIDQRNEQFF
>TRBJ1-1|few|.|TRBV20-1
TGCAGTGCTAGGCGAGAGGTTCCGAACACTGAAGCTTTCTTT
CSARREVPNTEAFF
>TRBJ1-1|many|TRBD1|TRBV5-1
TGCGCCAGTGGGGACAGAAAAAACACTGAAGCTTTCTTT
CASGDRKNTEAFF
>TRBJ2-7|.|TRBD1|TRBV24-1
TGTGCCACCAGTGACGCGACAGGGTCTAGTGTCAACGAGCAGTACTTC
CATSDATGSSVNEQYF
>TRBJ2-1|.|TRBD2|TRBV6-5
TGTGCCAGCAGTTACTCAGGACTAGCGGGGGGCAATGAGCAGTTCTTC
CASSYSGLAGGNEQFF
>TRBJ2-1|.|TRBD2|TRBV6-4
TGTGCCAGCAGTGCGACTAGCGGGAGCTATGAGCAGTTCTTC
CASSATSGSYEQFF
>TRBJ1-6|few|.|TRBV6-5
TGTGCCAGCAGTTACTCGATTTTTTCACCCCTCCACTTT
CASSYSIFSPLHF
>TRBJ1-3|few|.|TRBV28
TGTGCCAGCAGTCCCCATCCGGGAGGCAAGGGGGCTGGAAACACCATATATTTT
CASSPHPGGKGAGNTIYF
>TRBJ2-1|many|TRBD2|TRBV10-3
TGTGCCATCAGTGGTTCGAGCGGGAAAGCGAGCTCCTACAATGAGCAGTTCTTC
CAISGSSGKASSYNEQFF
>TRBJ2-3|few|.|TRBV5-1
TGCGCCAGCAGCCCCGGAGGGACCGACACAGATACGCAGTATTTT
CASSPGGTDTDTQYF
>TRBJ1-1|few|.|TRBV12-5
TGTGCTAGTGGTTTGGTAGTGGGATTGAACACTGAAGCTTTCTTT
CASGLVVGLNTEAFF
>TRBJ2-3|few|TRBD1|TRBV4-1
TGCGCCAGCAGCCAATCGACAGGGCCGAGCACAGATACGCAGTATTTT
CASSQSTGPSTDTQYF
>TRBJ2-7|.|.|TRBV12-3/TRBV12-4
TGTGCCAGCAGCCTGGGGGGCAGCTCTAAGGGCTTC
CASSLGGSSKGF
>TRBJ2-3|few|TRBD2|TRBV12-3/TRBV12-4
TGTGCCAGCAGGGGACTAGCGGGGGAGCCAGATACGCAGTATTTT
CASRGLAGEPDTQYF
>TRBJ2-3|many|TRBD2|TRBV20-1
TGCAGTGCTAGAATGGGACTAGAAGTGTCTGATACGCAGTATTTT
CSARMGLEVSDTQYF
>TRBJ1-1|many|TRBD1|TRBV7-9
TGTGCCAGCAGCCCCCCCGGGACAGTAAACACTGAAGCTTTCTTT
CASSPPGTVNTEAFF
>TRBJ2-3|.|.|TRBV6-1
TGTGCCAGCAGTCCCCCCGTCGGCTATCCCGCCACAGATACGCAGTATTTT
CASSPPVGYPATDTQYF
>TRBJ2-7|.|TRBD2|TRBV6-1
TGTGCCAGCAGGGGACTAGCGGAAGATTACGAGCAGTACTTC
CASRGLAEDYEQYF
>TRBJ1-3|few|TRBD1|TRBV7-2
TGTGCCAGCAGCCGGACAGGGGGCTCTGGAAACACCATATATTTT
CASSRTGGSGNTIYF
>TRBJ2-1|few|.|TRBV20-1
TGCAGTGCTAGAAAAACATACAATGAGCAGTTCTTC
CSARKTYNEQFF
>TRBJ2-1|.|TRBD2|TRBV14
TGTGCCAGCAGCCGGAGACTAGCGGGGAGTAACAATGAGCAGTTCTTC
CASSRRLAGSNNEQFF
>TRBJ1-1|few|TRBD1|TRBV7-9
TGTGCCAGCAGCCGACAGGGGATGGCCCTTGACACTGAAGCTTTCTTT
CASSRQGMALDTEAFF
>TRBJ2-5|few|.|TRBV4-2
TGTGCCAGCAGCCAACGAAGCGGGCGGGGGACCCAGTACTTC
CASSQRSGRGTQYF
>TRBJ2-1|many|TRBD1|TRBV12-3/TRBV12-4
TGTGCCAGCAGCCCGGGACAGCCCTACAATGAGCAGTTCTTC
CASSPGQPYNEQFF
>TRBJ2-2|many|.|TRBV12-3/TRBV12-4
TGTGCCAGCAGTTTAGGGGGGAGAGCCGGGGAGCTGTTTTTT
CASSLGGRAGELFF
>TRBJ2-5|.|.|TRBV12-3/TRBV12-4
TGTGCCAGCAGTCACTTGGGGGCTGGGGAGACCCAGTACTTC
CASSHLGAGETQYF
>TRBJ2-1|many|TRBD2|TRBV3-1
TGTGCCAGCAGCCAAGGGCTTAGCGGGACCAGTTATGAGCAGTTCTTC
CASSQGLSGTSYEQFF
>TRBJ2-1|few|.|TRBV7-2
TGTGCCAGCAGCTTAGTCGGGTTGTACTATGAGCAGTTCTTC
CASSLVGLYYEQFF
>TRBJ1-5|many|.|TRBV5-8
TGTGCCAGCAGCTCGCCGTTCTATAGCAATCAGCCCCAGCATTTT
CASSSPFYSNQPQHF
>TRBJ2-2|.|.|TRBV29-1
TGCAGCGTTATGTTACTAGCCGGGGAGCTGTTTTTT
CSVMLLAGELFF
>TRBJ2-1|many|.|TRBV19
TGTGCCAGTAGTACCATGGGGCAGGCAAACTACAATGAGCAGTTCTTC
CASSTMGQANYNEQFF
>TRBJ1-1|few|TRBD1|TRBV7-9
TGTGCCAGCAGCTTCGGGACAGGGGACACTGAAGCTTTCTTT
CASSFGTGDTEAFF
>TRBJ1-4|.|TRBD1|TRBV9
TGTGCCAGCAGCGGCCGGGACAGCCGTAATGAAAAACTGTTTTTT
CASSGRDSRNEKLFF
>TRBJ2-2|few|TRBD2|TRBV5-1
TGCGCCAGCAGCCACCTGGGACTAGCGGTCACCGGGGAGCTGTTTTTT
CASSHLGLAVTGELFF
>TRBJ2-1|.|.|TRBV12-3/TRBV12-4
TGTGCCAGCAGTTTAGCGGGGGGGCCCTACAATAAGCAGTTCTTC
CASSLAGGPYNKQFF
>TRBJ2-3|.|TRBD2|TRBV20-1
TGCAGTGCTTTGGCGCGGGAGAGAGGCACAGATACGCAGTATTTT
CSALARERGTDTQYF
>TRBJ2-1|many|.|TRBV5-1
TGCGCCAGCAGCGGTACGGAGCCCGCCTACAATGAGCAGTTCTTC
CASSGTEPAYNEQFF
>TRBJ2-7|.|TRBD2|TRBV29-1
TGCAGCGTTGAAGACCTGACTAGCGGCTCCTACGAGCAGTACTTC
CSVEDLTSGSYEQYF
>TRBJ2-7|.|TRBD1|TRBV9
TGTGCCAGCAGCGCCGACAGGGAAAGCTCCTACGAGCAGTACTTC
CASSADRESSYEQYF
>TRBJ1-1|many|.|TRBV5-1
TGCGCCAGCAGCTTGGATATAAAAGGGAACACTGAAGCTTTCTTT
CASSLDIKGNTEAFF
>TRBJ2-3|few|TRBD2|TRBV24-1
TGTGCCACCAGTGCCGGGACTAGCGGGACCCTAAGCACAGATACGCAGTATTTT
CATSAGTSGTLSTDTQYF
>TRBJ2-1|many|TRBD2|TRBV29-1
TGCAGCGTCTCTGTCCTAGCGGGTAGCTCCTACAATGAGCAGTTCTTC
CSVSVLAGSSYNEQFF
>TRBJ2-2|few|TRBD2|TRBV29-1
TGCAGCGCCGAGCTTTGGCGGGAGGGGGCGAACACCGGGGAGCTGTTTTTT
CSAELWREGANTGELFF
>TRBJ2-3|.|.|TRBV21-1
TGTGCCAGCAGCAGAGCGGGAGTCCCAGATACGCAGTATTTT
CASSRAGVPDTQYF
>TRBJ2-5|.|TRBD2|TRBV2
TGTGCCAGCAGTGCTAGCGGGAGTCCCGAGACCCAGTACTTC
CASSASGSPETQYF
>TRBJ2-1|.|.|TRBV28
TGTGCCAGCAGTTTATACGGACCATTGGGCTCCTACAATGAGCAGTTCTTC
CASSLYGPLGSYNEQFF
>TRBJ2-3|.|TRBD2|TRBV2
TGTGCCAGCAGTGAAAGGGGGAGCGGGAGAGTTGCAGATACGCAGTATTTT
CASSERGSGRVADTQYF
>TRBJ2-5|few|.|TRBV12-3/TRBV12-4
TGTGCCAGCACTACCCAAATGGAGACCCAGTACTTC
CASTTQMETQYF
>TRBJ2-7|few|TRBD1|TRBV29-1
TGCAGCACGTCCGGGACAGGGGTTAACGAGCAGTACTTC
CSTSGTGVNEQYF
>TRBJ1-3|few|TRBD1|TRBV28
TGTGCCACCGTCGACAGGGAGACCAGAAACACCATATATTTT
CATVDRETRNTIYF
>TRBJ2-3|many|TRBD2|TRBV14
TGTGCCAGCAGCGGCCTAGCGGGTTCGGGCACAGATACGCAGTATTTT
CASSGLAGSGTDTQYF
>TRBJ2-1|.|TRBD2|TRBV7-3
TGTGCCAGCAGCGCCCGGACGGGACTAGCGGGGTTCAATGAGCAGTTCTTC
CASSARTGLAGFNEQFF
>TRBJ1-1|.|.|TRBV29-1
TGCAGCGTTGCCGGGATTAGGGTCGACACTGAAGCTTTCTTT
CSVAGIRVDTEAFF
>TRBJ2-2|.|.|TRBV29-1
TGCAGCGTGCGGACGGTGAACACCGGGGAGCTGTTTTTT
CSVRTVNTGELFF